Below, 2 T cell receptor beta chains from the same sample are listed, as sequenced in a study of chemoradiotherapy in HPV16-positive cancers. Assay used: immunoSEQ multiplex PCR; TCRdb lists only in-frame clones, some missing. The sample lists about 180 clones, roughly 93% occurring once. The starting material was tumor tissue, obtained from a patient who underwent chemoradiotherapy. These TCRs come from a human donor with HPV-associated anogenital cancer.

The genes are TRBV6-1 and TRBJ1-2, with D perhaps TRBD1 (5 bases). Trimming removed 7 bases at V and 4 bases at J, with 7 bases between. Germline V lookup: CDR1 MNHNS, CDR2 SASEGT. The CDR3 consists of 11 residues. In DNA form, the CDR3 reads TGTGCCAGCATGGGGGGCTATGGCTACACCTTC. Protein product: CASMGGYGYTF.

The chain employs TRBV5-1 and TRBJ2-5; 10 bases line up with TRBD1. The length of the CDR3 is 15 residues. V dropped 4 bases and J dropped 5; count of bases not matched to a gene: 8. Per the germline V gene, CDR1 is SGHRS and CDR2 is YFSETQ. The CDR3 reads CASSLTGTGAETQYF. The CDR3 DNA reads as TGCGCCAGCAGCCTAACCGGGACAGGGGCGGAGACCCAGTACTTC.